This is a list of T cell receptor beta chains from one sample in a study of CD8 T cells in ankylosing spondylitis. TCRdb re-derived calls from the 5' RACE reads in MiXCR, one entry per CDR3 protein. The table lists tens of thousands of distinct CDR3 sequences, approximately 5% of them singletons. Sequencing was performed on blood, either unsorted or a sorted T cell fraction (not recorded which). These receptor sequences come from a male donor with ankylosing spondylitis or in good health (not recorded which). Both conserved end residues are part of each CDR3. The order of the fields is D gene, V gene, clone size, J gene, CDR3 DNA, CDR3 protein. D genes are given only for firm matches. Part of the rows lack a size; the others show once, few, many or a class for expanded clones.

TRBD2	TRBV28	many	TRBJ2-1	TGTGCCAGCAGTTCCTCCAATGGGGGGGGGACGGGCGATGAGCAGTTCTTC	CASSSSNGGGTGDEQFF
TRBD2	TRBV9	many	TRBJ2-5	TGTGCCAGCAGCTCGGGGGGTAGCGGGGGCCCCCAAGAGACCCAGTACTTC	CASSSGGSGGPQETQYF
.	TRBV5-6	many	TRBJ1-2	TGTGCCAGCAGCTTGGACCATGGCTACACCTTC	CASSLDHGYTF
TRBD2	TRBV12-3/TRBV12-4	many	TRBJ2-7	TGTGCCAGCAGTTCTAGCGGGGGGGCAGGGGAGCAGTACTTC	CASSSSGGAGEQYF
TRBD1	TRBV9	many	TRBJ2-1	TGTGCCAGCAGCGTAGACGGACAGGTTATTCGGGATGAGCAGTTCTTC	CASSVDGQVIRDEQFF
TRBD1	TRBV5-1	many	TRBJ2-7	TGCGCCAGCAGCCTCCAGGGGGCTAATCCTTACGAGCAGTACTTC	CASSLQGANPYEQYF
.	TRBV6-2/TRBV6-3	many	TRBJ2-1	TGTGCCAGCAGCCTCTTAGCCTCCCCCCCGTTCTTC	CASSLLASPPFF
.	TRBV5-1	.	TRBJ2-5	TGCGCCAGCAGCTTGGTGGCGGGGAAAGAGACCCAGTACTTC	CASSLVAGKETQYF
.	TRBV4-3	many	TRBJ1-6	TGCGCCAGCACCGTGAACCTAGGCTTGGGTTCACCCCTCCACTTT	CASTVNLGLGSPLHF
TRBD1	TRBV7-2	many	TRBJ2-3	TGTGCCAGCAGCTCAACCTCCGGGACAGGCACAGATACGCAGTATTTT	CASSSTSGTGTDTQYF
TRBD1	TRBV30	many	TRBJ1-4	TGTGCACGGGCAGGGGGTGAGGAAAAACTGTTTTTT	CARAGGEEKLFF
.	TRBV7-2	many	TRBJ1-5	TGTGCCAGCAGCTTAGGAGGTAGTAGCAATCAGCCCCAGCATTTT	CASSLGGSSNQPQHF
.	TRBV6-1	many	TRBJ1-2	TGTGCCAGCAGTGCCCTACAGGAGCTCCCCTATGGCTACACCTTC	CASSALQELPYGYTF
.	TRBV29-1	many	TRBJ1-4	TGCAGCGTTGCCCCCCGGGGGGCAACTAATGAAAAACTGTTTTTT	CSVAPRGATNEKLFF
.	TRBV20-1	once	TRBJ2-7	TGCAGTGTTAGAGGCAACTTTCCGGGCCTGGCGATCTTAACCTACGAGCAGTACTTC	CSVRGNFPGLAILTYEQYF
.	TRBV5-6	many	TRBJ2-5	TGTGCCAGCAGCTTGGGGGGGGTTAAAGAGACCCAGTACTTC	CASSLGGVKETQYF
TRBD1	TRBV19	few	TRBJ2-2	TGTGCCAGTAGTACCGAGGGGGCAAGCACCGGGGAGCTGTTTTTT	CASSTEGASTGELFF
.	TRBV5-1	many	TRBJ2-5	TGCGCCAGCTCCTCCTTAGCCAGCGGCCAAGAGACCCAGTACTTC	CASSSLASGQETQYF
TRBD1	TRBV7-2	many	TRBJ2-2	TGTGCCAGCAGCCCCGAGGGGGCGGGCACCGGGGAGCTGTTTTTT	CASSPEGAGTGELFF
TRBD2	TRBV10-3	many	TRBJ2-3	TGTGCCATCAGTCGACTAGCCAGTCGGGGCACAGATACGCAGTATTTT	CAISRLASRGTDTQYF
TRBD1	TRBV4-3	many	TRBJ1-1	TGCGCCAGCAGCCAAGAGTTTAGACAGGGTGGGACTGAAGCTTTCTTT	CASSQEFRQGGTEAFF
TRBD1	TRBV4-3	many	TRBJ2-1	TGCGCCAGCAGCCAACCCGGGACAGGGGGGGATCAGCAGTTCTTC	CASSQPGTGGDQQFF
TRBD1	TRBV12-3/TRBV12-4	many	TRBJ2-2	TGTGCCAGCCGTTTCCAGGGGGTACGGGTAAGGGAGCTGTTTTTT	CASRFQGVRVRELFF
TRBD1	TRBV28	many	TRBJ1-1	TGTGCCAGCAGTTTCCCGGGGACAGGGCAAGCTTTCTTT	CASSFPGTGQAFF
TRBD2	TRBV20-1	few	TRBJ2-3	TGCAGTGCTGGGAGATCTAGCGGGAGTTCAGATACGCAGTATTTT	CSAGRSSGSSDTQYF
TRBD1	TRBV14	many	TRBJ2-7	TGTGCCAGCAACCACAGGGGGTACGAGCAGTACTTC	CASNHRGYEQYF